The 8 T cell receptor beta chains below were found in one sample sequenced in a study of a mutant IDH1 vaccine in newly diagnosed glioma. TCRdb keeps only in-frame clones here, not all; method: immunoSEQ multiplex PCR. The sample lists more than 80,000 clones, 83% occurring once. Time point described: baseline, week 1 (first vaccination visit). Treatment defined: pre-vaccination baseline after standard-of-care therapy. Sequenced material: PBMCs, taken from a glioma patient treated with radiotherapy, temozolomide or both. Receptor source: a woman aged 45-65 years with glioma.

CDR3 coding DNA: TGTGCCAGCAGTTCCCCCGGGACAAGGGGCAATCAGCCCCAGCATTTT. It encodes CASSSPGTRGNQPQHF. V usage is TRBV27 and J usage is TRBJ1-5, with a tentative D call TRBD1 (6 bases). Germline CDR1 MNHEY, CDR2 SMNVEV (reference sequence). This CDR3 comprises 16 residues. The ends were cut back, 4 bases at V and 2 bases at J, with 15 bases in the middle.

The gene calls are TRBV27 and TRBJ2-6, with D possibly matching TRBD1 (5 bases). The V end lost 7 bases, the J end lost 3 bases, and 13 bases lay between the germline ends. This CDR3 contains 15 residues. The germline V gene has CDR1 MNHEY and CDR2 SMNVEV (reference sequence). The CDR3 region has the DNA TGTGCCAGCACCCCTCAGGGCCGTGGGGCCAACGTCCTGACTTTC. Protein: CASTPQGRGANVLTF.

J is TRBJ1-2 and V is TRBV9, with 9 bases fitting TRBD1. Per germline, CDR1 SGDLS and CDR2 YYNGEE. CDR3 length: 16 amino acids. V was pared by 7 bases and J by 4 bases, with 14 bases of the junction left unmatched. The CDR3 spells CASATRQGDWVYGYTF. The CDR3 bases are TGTGCCAGCGCCACAAGACAGGGGGATTGGGTCTATGGCTACACCTTC.

The rearrangement joins TRBV4-1 to TRBJ1-6; D not resolved. The CDR3 is 16 amino acids. Germline CDR1 reads MGHRA; CDR2 reads YSYEKL. With 3 bases removed from V and 4 bases from J, the gap between germline ends came to 13 bases. CDR3 loop: CASSQGIPLYNSPLHF. The CDR3 DNA sequence: TGCGCCAGCAGCCAGGGTATACCACTTTATAATTCACCCCTCCACTTT.

V and J are TRBV28 and TRBJ1-1; maybe TRBD1 (5 bases). CDR3 length equals 14 residues. The V end lost 8 bases, the J end lost 1 base, and 14 bases lay between the germline ends. Germline CDR1 MDHEN, CDR2 SYDVKM. The CDR3 is CASGSGTENTEAFF. DNA for the CDR3: TGTGCCAGCGGATCCGGGACCGAGAACACTGAAGCTTTCTTT. Looking up the rest from reference TRBV28 and TRBJ1-1 gives the full variable domain: DVKVTQSSRYLVKRTGEKVFLECVQDMDHENMFWYRQDPGLGLRLIYFSYDVKMKEKGDIPEGYSVSREKKERFSLILESASTNQTSMYLCASGSGTENTEAFFGQGTRLTVV.

This chain joins TRBV7-2 and TRBJ1-1, with D unresolved. Trimming pared 1 base from V and 11 bases from J, leaving 14 bases between. The germline V gene has CDR1 SGHTA and CDR2 FQGNSA. The CDR3 is made up of 13 amino acids. For the CDR3, the DNA is TGTGCCAGCAGCTTAGAAGGTCGGGGAGGGGCTTTCTTT. Its translation is CASSLEGRGGAFF.

This clone was recorded only once. The gene calls are TRBV7-2 and TRBJ1-1; TRBD1 aligns across 9 bases. The germline gives CDR1 SGHTA, CDR2 FQGNSA. After removal of 5 bases from V and 7 bases from J, the junction contained 11 bases not matched to a gene. The CDR3 totals 15 residues. CDR3 in amino acids: CASSPYGTGTDEAFF. CDR3 nucleotide sequence: TGTGCCAGCAGCCCCTATGGGACAGGGACTGATGAAGCTTTCTTT. Based on the CDR3 plus reference TRBV7-2 and TRBJ1-1, the full variable domain is GAGVSQSPSNKVTEKGKDVELRCDPISGHTALYWYRQSLGQGLEFLIYFQGNSAPDKSGLPSDRFSAERTGGSVSTLTIQRTQQEDSAVYLCASSPYGTGTDEAFFGQGTRLTVV.

The chain links TRBV29-1 to TRBJ1-2; 9 nucleotides agree with TRBD1. V shed 1 base and J 2 bases; nucleotides not matched to a gene: 2. Germline loops: CDR1 SQVTM, CDR2 ANQGSEA. The CDR3 loop spans 14 amino acids. This CDR3 is CSVEGGTGNYGYTF. In DNA, the CDR3 is TGCAGCGTTGAAGGGGGGACAGGGAACTATGGCTACACCTTC. The entire variable domain, with the rest obtained from reference TRBV29-1 and TRBJ1-2, is as follows: SAVISQKPSRDICQRGTSLTIQCQVDSQVTMMFWYRQQPGQSLTLIATANQGSEATYESGFVIDKFPISRPNLTFSTLTVSNMSPEDSSIYLCSVEGGTGNYGYTFGSGTRLTVV.